This T cell receptor (beta chain) comes out of a study of control samples from healthy donors and cancer patients. Data came from immunoSEQ multiplex PCR; TCRdb stores just in-frame clones and leaves some out. Among around 110,000 clones listed, roughly 92% were seen once. This CDR3 region has 13 residues. Per the germline V gene, CDR1 is SGHRS and CDR2 is YFSETQ. Trimming stripped 6 bases from V and 1 base from J, with 10 bases between. J is TRBJ1-1 and V is TRBV5-1; no firm D call. The clonotype originates from a man aged 30-40 years in good health. The sequenced material came from blood. CDR3 sequence reads: CASTSQANTEAFF. The CDR3 bases are TGCGCCAGCACCTCCCAAGCGAACACTGAAGCTTTCTTT.